What follows are 14 T cell receptor beta chains derived from one specimen sequenced in a study of T-cell memory formation after mild COVID-19. TCRdb processed the 5' RACE reads anew with MiXCR; each CDR3 protein has one entry. Of over 150,000 distinct CDR3 sequences in the sample, 10% to 15% were seen once. The sequenced sample consisted of PBMCs or a T cell subset sorted from them (not recorded which). The receptors originated from a man aged 18 to 29 who had mild COVID-19 (a few samples of this study predate the infection). Cell type and time point are not known.

This clonotype was seen a handful of times. The chain recombines TRBV20-1 with TRBJ2-7; 9 positions agree with TRBD2. CDR1 is DFQATT, CDR2 SNEGSKA, per germline (reference sequence). The J segment lost 6 bases and the V segment lost 5 bases, leaving 8 bases of the junction unmatched. The CDR3 is made up of 13 amino acids. In nucleotides, the CDR3 is TGCAGTGCTGGTCGCGGGGGGGCAGGCGAGCAGTACTTC. Translation gives CSAGRGGAGEQYF.

This clonotype was recorded many times. V gene TRBV4-2 combines with J gene TRBJ1-1; the D is unclear. The germline CDR1 and CDR2 sequences are LGHNA and YNFKEQ. This CDR3 comprises 17 residues. V was trimmed by 1 base and J by 3 bases, leaving 18 bases between them. The CDR3: CASSQGSGWVRDTEAFF. CDR3 sequence (DNA): TGTGCCAGCAGCCAAGGGAGTGGATGGGTTAGAGACACTGAAGCTTTCTTT.

This clonotype appeared a few times. The J gene is TRBJ2-5, the V gene TRBV7-3; D uncertain. With 9 bases removed from V and 3 bases from J, the gap between germline ends came to 14 bases. This CDR3 comprises 13 residues. The germline V gene has CDR1 SGHTA and CDR2 FQGTGA. The CDR3 DNA reads TGTGCCAGAGCGCGACCCCCCGAAGAGACCCAGTACTTC. This encodes CARARPPEETQYF. Variable domain in full (rest from reference TRBV7-3 and TRBJ2-5): GAGVSQTPSNKVTEKGKYVELRCDPISGHTALYWYRQSLGQGPEFLIYFQGTGAADDSGLPNDRFFAVRPEGSVSTLKIQRTERGDSAVYLCARARPPEETQYFGPGTRLLVL.

Only a few counts were recorded for this clonotype. The chain links TRBV24-1 to TRBJ2-3, with D possibly being TRBD1 (5 bases). Trimming cost V 2 bases and J 2 bases, with 7 bases left between them. Looked up from germline, CDR1 is KGHDR and CDR2 is SFDVKD. The CDR3 loop spans 14 amino acids. The DNA of the CDR3 is TGTGCCACCAGTGATTCCAGGGCCACAGATACGCAGTATTTT. Translating it yields CATSDSRATDTQYF.

V usage is TRBV20-1 and J usage is TRBJ2-3, with TRBD1 matching over 7 bases. After removal of 6 bases from V and 0 bases from J, the junction contained 6 bases not matched to a gene. CDR3 size: 14 residues. The germline gives CDR1 DFQATT, CDR2 SNEGSKA (reference sequence). CDR3 nucleotide sequence: TGCAGTGCCCCGAGGACAGGTAGCACAGATACGCAGTATTTT. Encoded protein: CSAPRTGSTDTQYF.

A few counts support this clonotype. The chain recombines TRBV28 with TRBJ1-6; TRBD1 aligns across 9 bases. The germline V gene has CDR1 MDHEN and CDR2 SYDVKM. With V trimmed by 6 bases and J by 9 bases, 12 bases remained unmatched. The CDR3 totals 16 residues. The DNA for the CDR3 is TGTGCCAGCAGGCTACTCTACAGGGGGCTTGGTTCACCCCTCCACTTT. Encoded protein: CASRLLYRGLGSPLHF.

The chain employs TRBV19 and TRBJ2-2, with D possibly being TRBD1 or TRBD2 (5 bases each). Trimming shortened V by 7 bases and J by 3 bases, and 15 bases separated the two germline ends. The germline gives CDR1 LNHDA, CDR2 SQIVND (reference sequence). The CDR3 loop spans 15 amino acids. The CDR3 nucleotides are TGTGCCAGTACCACAATAGGGACGGACACCGGGGAGCTGTTTTTT. Amino acid sequence: CASTTIGTDTGELFF.

Note on this clonotype: Compared with germline, one end of the junction differs, possibly owing to a read error. The J gene is TRBJ2-2, the V gene TRBV7-7, with 7 bases identical to TRBD1. Looked up from germline, CDR1 is SSHAT and CDR2 is FNYEAQ (reference sequence). This CDR3 spans 15 amino acids. The CDR3 bases are TGTGCTAGCAGCTCGGGGACAGCCGGAACAGGGGAGCTGTTTTTT. It translates to CASSSGTAGTGELFF.

V is TRBV20-1 and J is TRBJ1-2; a possible D gene is TRBD1 (5 bases). Germline assignment: CDR1 DFQATT and CDR2 SNEGSKA (reference sequence). V lost 2 bases to trimming and J lost 0 bases, with 13 bases between them. This CDR3 contains 15 residues. CDR3 sequence reads: CSARPPGGPNYGYTF. CDR3 in DNA: TGCAGTGCTAGACCCCCCGGGGGACCTAACTATGGCTACACCTTC.

The CDR3 region has the DNA TGTGCCAGCAGCTTGTGGGACAGGGACAGAGATACGCAGTATTTT. Its protein product is CASSLWDRDRDTQYF. V usage is TRBV5-6 and J usage is TRBJ2-3; 9 positions match TRBD1. The CDR3 is made up of 15 amino acids. Germline loops: CDR1 SGHDT, CDR2 YYEEEE. Trimming cost V 1 base and J 5 bases; bases outside gene matches: 5. Combining the CDR3 with reference TRBV5-6 and TRBJ2-3 gives the whole variable domain DAGVTQSPTHLIKTRGQQVTLRCSPKSGHDTVSWYQQALGQGPQFIFQYYEEEERQRGNFPDRFSGHQFPNYSSELNVNALLLGDSALYLCASSLWDRDRDTQYFGPGTRLTVL.

This clonotype occurred a few times. The chain combines TRBV5-1 with TRBJ2-1; the D is unclear. From germline, CDR1 is SGHRS and CDR2 YFSETQ. V dropped 1 base and J dropped 5 bases, with 13 bases sitting between them. The length of the CDR3 is 15 residues. CDR3 coding DNA: TGCGCCAGCAGCTTGCGCCGGGCCGTGAACAATGAGCAGTTCTTC. Its translation: CASSLRRAVNNEQFF.

CDR3 bases: TGTGCCAGCAGCCAAGATCCGAGCAATCAGCCCCAGCATTTT. It is translated as CASSQDPSNQPQHF. The V call is TRBV3-1, the J call TRBJ1-5; D is unresolved. Germline CDR1 reads LGHDT; CDR2 reads YNNKEL (reference sequence). CDR3 length: 14 residues. V was clipped by 0 bases and J by 1 base, with 4 bases between them.

V is TRBV7-2 and J is TRBJ1-2; 7 bases align to TRBD1. The V segment lost 0 bases and the J segment 7 bases; nucleotides outside the gene matches: 2. This CDR3 spans 13 amino acids. From germline, CDR1 is SGHTA and CDR2 FQGNSA. The CDR3, as DNA: TGTGCCAGCAGCTTAGCAGGGGGCGGTGGCTACACCTTC. Amino acid sequence: CASSLAGGGGYTF.

This clonotype showed up many times. The chain joins TRBV4-3 to TRBJ1-2; a weak D match, TRBD1 (5 bases). Germline assignment: CDR1 LGHNA and CDR2 YSLEER. The CDR3 has 15 amino acids. V was shortened by 1 base and J by 2 bases, with 11 bases between the two germline ends. The CDR3: CASSQVGGINYGYTF. DNA for the CDR3: TGCGCCAGCAGCCAAGTGGGGGGTATCAACTATGGCTACACCTTC.